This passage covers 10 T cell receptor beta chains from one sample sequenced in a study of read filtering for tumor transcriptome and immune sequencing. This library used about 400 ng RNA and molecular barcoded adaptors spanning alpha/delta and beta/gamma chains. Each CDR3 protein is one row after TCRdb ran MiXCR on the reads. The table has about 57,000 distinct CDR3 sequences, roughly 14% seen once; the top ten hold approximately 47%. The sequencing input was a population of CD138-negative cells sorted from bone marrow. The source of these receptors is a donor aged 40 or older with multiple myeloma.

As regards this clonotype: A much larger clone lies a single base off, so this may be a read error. The DNA for the CDR3 is TGTGCCAGCAGTGTAGGGCTGGGTTACAATGAGCAGTTCTTC. It yields the protein CASSVGLGYNEQFF. The rearrangement joins TRBV6-4 to TRBJ2-1; unclear D gene. The germline V gene has CDR1 MRHNA and CDR2 SNTAGT. The CDR3 has 14 amino acids. V shed 4 bases and J shed 4 bases, with 11 bases lying between them.

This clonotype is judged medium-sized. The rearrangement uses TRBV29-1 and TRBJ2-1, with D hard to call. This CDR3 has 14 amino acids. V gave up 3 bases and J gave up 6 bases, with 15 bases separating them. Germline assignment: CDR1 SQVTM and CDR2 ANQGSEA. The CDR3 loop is CSVEGLLRFNEQFF. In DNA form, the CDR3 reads TGCAGCGTTGAGGGTCTATTAAGGTTCAATGAGCAGTTCTTC.

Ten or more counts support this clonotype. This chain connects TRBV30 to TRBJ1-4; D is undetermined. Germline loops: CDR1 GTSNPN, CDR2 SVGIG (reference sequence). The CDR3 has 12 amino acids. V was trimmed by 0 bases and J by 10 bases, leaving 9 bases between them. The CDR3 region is CAWSVKVGKLFF. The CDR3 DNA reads TGTGCCTGGAGTGTTAAAGTCGGAAAACTGTTTTTT.

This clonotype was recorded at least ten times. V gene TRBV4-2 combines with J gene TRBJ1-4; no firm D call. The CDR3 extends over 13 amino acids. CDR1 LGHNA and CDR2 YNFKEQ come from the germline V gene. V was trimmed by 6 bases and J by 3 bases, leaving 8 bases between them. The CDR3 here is CASRLVPNEKLFF. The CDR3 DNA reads TGTGCCAGCAGGCTGGTGCCTAATGAAAAACTGTTTTTT.

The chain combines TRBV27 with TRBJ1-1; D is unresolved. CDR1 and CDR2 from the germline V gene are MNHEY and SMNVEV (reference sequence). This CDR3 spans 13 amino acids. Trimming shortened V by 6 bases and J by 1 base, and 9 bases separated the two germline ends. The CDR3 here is CASSPVQNTEAFF. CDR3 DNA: TGTGCCAGCAGCCCTGTTCAGAACACTGAAGCTTTCTTT.

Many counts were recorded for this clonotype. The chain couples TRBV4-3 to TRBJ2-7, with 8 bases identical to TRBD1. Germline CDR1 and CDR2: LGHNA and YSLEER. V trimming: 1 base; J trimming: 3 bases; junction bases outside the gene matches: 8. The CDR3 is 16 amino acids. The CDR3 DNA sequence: TGCGCCAGCAGCCAAGCCCGACAGGGGTCGGGCTACGAGCAGTACTTC. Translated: CASSQARQGSGYEQYF.

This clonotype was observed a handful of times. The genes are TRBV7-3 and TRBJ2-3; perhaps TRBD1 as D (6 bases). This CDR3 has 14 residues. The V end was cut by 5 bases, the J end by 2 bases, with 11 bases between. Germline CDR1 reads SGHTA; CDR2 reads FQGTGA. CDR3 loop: CASSLGQNTDTQYF. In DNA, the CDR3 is TGTGCCAGCAGCCTCGGACAGAACACAGATACGCAGTATTTT.

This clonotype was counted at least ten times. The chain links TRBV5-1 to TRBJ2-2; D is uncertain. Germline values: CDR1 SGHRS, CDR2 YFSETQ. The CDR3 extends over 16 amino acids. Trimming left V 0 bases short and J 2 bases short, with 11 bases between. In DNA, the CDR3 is TGCGCCAGCAGCTTGGATCTATCAAGTAACACCGGGGAGCTGTTTTTT. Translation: CASSLDLSSNTGELFF. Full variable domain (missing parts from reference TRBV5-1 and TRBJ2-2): KAGVTQTPRYLIKTRGQQVTLSCSPISGHRSVSWYQQTPGQGLQFLFEYFSETQRNKGNFPGRFSGRQFSNSRSEMNVSTLELGDSALYLCASSLDLSSNTGELFFGEGSRLTVL.

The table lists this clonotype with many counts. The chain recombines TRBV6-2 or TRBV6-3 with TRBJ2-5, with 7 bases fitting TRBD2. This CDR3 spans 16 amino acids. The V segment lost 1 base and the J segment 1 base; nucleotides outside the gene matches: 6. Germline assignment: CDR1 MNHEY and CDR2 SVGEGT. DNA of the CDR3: TGTGCCAGCAGTTACTTTCCGACTAGCCCCCAAGAGACCCAGTACTTC. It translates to CASSYFPTSPQETQYF.

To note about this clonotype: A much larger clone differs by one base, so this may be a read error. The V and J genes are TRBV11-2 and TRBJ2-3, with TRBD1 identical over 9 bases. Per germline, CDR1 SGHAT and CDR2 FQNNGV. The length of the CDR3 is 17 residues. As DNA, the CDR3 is TGTGCCGGCAGGGACAGGGTTGGGGAGTCGAATACAGATACGCAGTATTTT. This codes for CAGRDRVGESNTDTQYF.